This TCR beta chain was sequenced during a study of blood T cell repertoires in COVID-19. Overall study context: Donors in the United States, Italy and Spain gave samples during acute or convalescent COVID-19. The cDNA or gDNA used as material had been derived from T cells, B-cell-depleted T cells, or PBMCs.

As originally analysed: Using reference gene primer amplification, nucleated cell counts were estimated. Generated by immunoSEQ multiplex PCR, the TCRdb table keeps only in-frame clones and is missing some. The V and J calls and clone size come from that table; D and trimming were worked out from the DNA. The sample holds about 370,000 clones, roughly 90% seen once. Sample: peripheral blood. The receptor's source is a man aged 18-30 years with active or convalescent COVID-19.

The CDR3 DNA reads as TGTGCCAGCAGCTTAGCCCCCATAGCGGGAGCTAGCACAGATACGCAGTATTTT. This codes for CASSLAPIAGASTDTQYF. The chain carries TRBV7-3 and TRBJ2-3; TRBD2 matches at 9 bases. CDR1 SGHTA and CDR2 FQGTGA come from the germline V gene. The length of the CDR3 is 18 residues. J gave up 0 bases and V 2 bases, and 9 bases lay outside the gene matches. Combining the CDR3 with reference TRBV7-3 and TRBJ2-3 gives the whole variable domain GAGVSQTPSNKVTEKGKYVELRCDPISGHTALYWYRQSLGQGPEFLIYFQGTGAADDSGLPNDRFFAVRPEGSVSTLKIQRTERGDSAVYLCASSLAPIAGASTDTQYFGPGTRLTVL.